This T cell receptor (beta chain) emerged from a study of blood T cell repertoires in COVID-19. About the study: Whether acute or convalescent, the COVID-19 samples came from the United States, Italy and Spain. T cells, B-cell-depleted T cells, or PBMCs supplied cDNA or gDNA.

Original processing notes: Amplification of reference gene primers provided the estimated nucleated cell counts. Repertoires were generated with immunoSEQ multiplex PCR, while TCRdb's copy carries only in-frame clones and drops some. V, J and clone size reflect that table, while D and trimming were determined from the DNA. Of around 71,000 clones listed, approximately 80% are singletons. V was clipped by 1 base and J by 3 bases; unmatched bases: 5. This CDR3 is built from 15 residues. Germline CDR1 SGHTA, CDR2 FQGNSA. This TCR was recovered from a man aged 65 to 85 with acute or convalescent COVID-19. This chain uses TRBV7-2 with TRBJ2-7; 8 bases match TRBD1. Source material: peripheral blood. The CDR3 region has the DNA TGTGCCAGCAGCTTAGACAGGGGGTCGGGCTACGAGCAGTACTTC. It specifies CASSLDRGSGYEQYF.